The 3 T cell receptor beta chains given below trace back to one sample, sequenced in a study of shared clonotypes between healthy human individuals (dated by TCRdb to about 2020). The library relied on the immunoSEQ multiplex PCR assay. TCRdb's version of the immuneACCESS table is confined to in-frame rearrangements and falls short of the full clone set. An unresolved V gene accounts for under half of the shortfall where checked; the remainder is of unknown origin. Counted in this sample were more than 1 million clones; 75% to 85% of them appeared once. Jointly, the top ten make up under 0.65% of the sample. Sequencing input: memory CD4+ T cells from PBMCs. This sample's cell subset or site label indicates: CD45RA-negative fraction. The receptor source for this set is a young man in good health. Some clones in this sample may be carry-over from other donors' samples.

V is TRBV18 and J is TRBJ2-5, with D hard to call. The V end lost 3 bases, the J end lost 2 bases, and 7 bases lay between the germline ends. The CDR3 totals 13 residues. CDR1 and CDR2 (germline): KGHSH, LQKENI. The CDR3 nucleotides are TGTGCCAGCTCACCGGCCCCTCAAGAGACCCAGTACTTC. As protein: CASSPAPQETQYF.

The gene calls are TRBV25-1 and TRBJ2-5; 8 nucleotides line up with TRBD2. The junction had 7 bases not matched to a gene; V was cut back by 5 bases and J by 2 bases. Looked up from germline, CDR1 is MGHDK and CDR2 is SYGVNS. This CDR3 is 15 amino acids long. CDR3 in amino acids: CASSHDLAGQETQYF. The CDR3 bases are TGTGCCAGCAGTCACGATCTAGCGGGTCAAGAGACCCAGTACTTC.

CDR3 loop: CASSRGSGRRGDTQYF. DNA for the CDR3: TGTGCCAGCAGTCGGGGGAGCGGGAGGCGAGGCGATACGCAGTATTTT. The V gene is TRBV5-8, the J gene TRBJ2-3; 9 nucleotides align to TRBD2. With 5 bases clipped from V and 6 bases from J, the junction kept 13 bases outside the gene matches. The germline gives CDR1 SGHTS, CDR2 YDEGEE. The CDR3 extends over 16 amino acids.